Listed below are T cell receptor beta chains from one sample, sequenced in a study of T-cell memory formation after mild COVID-19. TCRdb reanalysed the 5' RACE reads using MiXCR and keeps one entry per CDR3 protein. This sample carries 120,000 to 150,000 distinct CDR3 sequences, 15% to 20% of them seen once, and the ten largest clones take 2% to 2.5%. The specimen sequenced was PBMCs or a T cell subset sorted from them (not recorded which). The receptors derive from an adult woman who had mild COVID-19 (a few samples of this study predate the infection). Cell type and time point are not known. Each CDR3 is given with its conserved first and last residue. D genes are given only for firm matches. The size field is filled for only some rows; it gives once, few, many or a size class.

>TRBD2|few|TRBJ2-2|TRBV20-1
TGCAGTGCTAAGAAGCGGGGAATAAACACCGGGGAGCTGTTTTTT
CSAKKRGINTGELFF
>TRBD1|few|TRBJ1-1|TRBV18
TGTGCCAGCTCACCAGATTTGACAGGGGAATTGGGGGGCACTGAAGCTTTCTTT
CASSPDLTGELGGTEAFF
>TRBD1|-|TRBJ2-3|TRBV15
TGTGCCACCAGCAGGGGACAGGGGGGTGGAGATACGCAGTATTTT
CATSRGQGGGDTQYF
>-|few|TRBJ1-2|TRBV15
TGTGCCACCAGCAGTTCTCAGGGAAGCAAGTACACCTTC
CATSSSQGSKYTF
>-|-|TRBJ1-1|TRBV7-8
TGTGCCAGCAGCTTAGGACAGGTGGGGAACACTGAAGCTTTCTTT
CASSLGQVGNTEAFF
>-|-|TRBJ2-3|TRBV12-3/TRBV12-4
TGTGCCAGCAGACCGGACTCCCAATATACGCAGTATTTT
CASRPDSQYTQYF
>TRBD1|few|TRBJ1-2|TRBV2
TGTGCCAGCAGTGAGGGACAGCTCAACTATGGCTACACCTTC
CASSEGQLNYGYTF
>-|-|TRBJ2-3|TRBV12-3/TRBV12-4
TGTGCCAGCAGCCTAAGTTGGAGAGATACGCAGTATTTT
CASSLSWRDTQYF
>-|few|TRBJ1-2|TRBV10-3
TGTGCCATTTCCGACAAGGACCAAGGCTATGGCTACACCTTC
CAISDKDQGYGYTF
>-|few|TRBJ1-2|TRBV12-3/TRBV12-4
TGTGCCAGCAGTTCCACAGGGAACTATGGCTACACCTTC
CASSSTGNYGYTF
>-|-|TRBJ2-7|TRBV12-3/TRBV12-4
TGTGCCAGCAGTTTAAATATTCCCCCCCGCCGGCGTCTCGAGCAGTACTTC
CASSLNIPPRRRLEQYF
>-|-|TRBJ1-1|TRBV20-1
TGCAGTGCTAGAGATCCCCGGACGAGGACTGAAGCTTTCTTT
CSARDPRTRTEAFF
>-|-|TRBJ2-3|TRBV5-1
TGCGCCAGCAGCGATAACACAGATACGCAGTATTTT
CASSDNTDTQYF
>TRBD2|-|TRBJ2-1|TRBV7-2
TGTGCCAGCAGCTTAATGCCGGGAGGGCCCAATGAGCAGTTCTTC
CASSLMPGGPNEQFF
>TRBD1|few|TRBJ2-2|TRBV11-2
TGTGCCAGCAGCTTAGCCGGGACAGGGGTCACCGGGGAGCTGTTTTTT
CASSLAGTGVTGELFF
>-|few|TRBJ2-3|TRBV5-1
TGCGCCAGCAGCTTACAACAGCCCTATAGCACAGATACGCAGTATTTT
CASSLQQPYSTDTQYF
>TRBD1|-|TRBJ2-3|TRBV7-6
TGTGCCAGCAACAGACAGGGGTCAGATACGCAGTATTTT
CASNRQGSDTQYF
>TRBD1|-|TRBJ2-2|TRBV12-3/TRBV12-4
TGTGCCAGCAGCTGGACAGGGGGCACCGGGGAGCTGTTTTTT
CASSWTGGTGELFF
>-|few|TRBJ1-2|TRBV12-3/TRBV12-4
TGTGCCAGCAGTTGGAAAGGACAGACATTCTATGGCTACACCTTC
CASSWKGQTFYGYTF
>TRBD1|-|TRBJ2-1|TRBV6-5
TGTGCCAGCAGTTACTCGAGGGGACAGGAGTTCTTC
CASSYSRGQEFF
>TRBD2|few|TRBJ2-4|TRBV12-3/TRBV12-4
TGTGCCAGCAGTGGAAGCGGGAGTGGGGACATTCAGTACTTC
CASSGSGSGDIQYF
>-|few|TRBJ2-7|TRBV20-1
TGCAGTGCTAGAGTTATGGCGTTGGGGGTTCGGGAGCAGTACTTC
CSARVMALGVREQYF
>-|few|TRBJ1-2|TRBV5-1
TGCGCCAGCAGCCGCGACGGCCCCTATGGCTACACCTTC
CASSRDGPYGYTF
>-|many|TRBJ2-3|TRBV20-1
TGCAGTGCTTCTGGGAACACAGATACGCAGTATTTT
CSASGNTDTQYF
>-|-|TRBJ2-1|TRBV4-1
TGCGCCAGCAGCCAAGGGGCCGGTTCCTACAATGAGCAGTTCTTC
CASSQGAGSYNEQFF